A selection of T cell receptor beta chains follows, all from one sample in a study of Ad26.COV2.S vaccination and SARS-CoV-2 variants. Produced via immunoSEQ multiplex PCR; TCRdb's table is partial and in-frame only. Altogether hundreds of thousands of clones are present, roughly 90% being singletons, with the ten largest covering over 1.3%. Specimen: peripheral blood, collected in a trial of Ad26.COV2.S vaccine versus placebo. The origin of the receptors is a person between 18 and 59 years old who received the Ad26.COV2.S COVID-19 vaccine or a placebo. CDR3s leave out the opening cysteine and the closing phenylalanine or tryptophan. The size field is filled for only some rows; it gives once, few, many or a size class.

few,TRBV5-5,TRBJ2-3,ASSLEVDTQY
-,TRBV5-6,TRBJ2-6,ASSSYGANVLT
-,TRBV7-3,TRBJ2-7,ASSTRQGDEQY
-,TRBV5-6,TRBJ2-5,ASSLGLQETQY
-,TRBV20-1,TRBJ2-7,SAREINEQY
many,TRBV2,TRBJ2-7,ASSFTGTSS
-,TRBV9,TRBJ2-3,ARGFADTQY
-,TRBV18,TRBJ1-5,ASSPKDNQPQH
-,TRBV15,TRBJ1-1,ATSRVGGLYTEAF
-,TRBV9,TRBJ2-3,ASSTLVGPDTQY
-,TRBV27,TRBJ2-1,ASSLFGTAYNEQF
-,TRBV4-2,TRBJ2-1,ASSQDWPSGGGNEQF
once,TRBV2,TRBJ2-7,ASSEQGYEQY
-,TRBV6-2/TRBV6-3,TRBJ2-7,ASSYTGTGRTYEQY
-,TRBV19,TRBJ1-5,ASSSPTGEVQPQH
-,TRBV7-9,TRBJ2-7,ASSTIYEQY
-,TRBV7-2,TRBJ2-7,ASSLDGLGAYEQY
-,TRBV27,TRBJ2-3,ASTARSGGTDTQY
-,TRBV10-3,TRBJ2-1,AIRKGQGEFINEQF
-,TRBV27,TRBJ2-1,ASSLGGPYEQF
-,TRBV6-5,TRBJ1-2,ASRSSGGGYT
-,TRBV7-2,TRBJ2-3,ASSFRPTDTQY
-,TRBV7-2,TRBJ2-7,ASSPYGAEQY
-,TRBV4-3,TRBJ2-7,ASSPRTGAHEQY
-,TRBV19,TRBJ2-5,ASSIGSGGPAQETQY
-,TRBV25-1,TRBJ2-5,ASRASGRGGETQY
-,TRBV2,TRBJ1-3,ASRVTGGPTGNTIY
-,TRBV14,TRBJ2-2,ASLRAGGRTGELF
-,TRBV12-3/TRBV12-4,TRBJ1-1,ASIRATEAF
-,TRBV3-1/TRBV3-2,TRBJ2-2,ASRLAGTGELF
-,TRBV2,TRBJ1-1,ASSSGLGGTEAF
-,TRBV13,TRBJ2-1,ASSISTAGQF
-,TRBV6-5,TRBJ1-1,ASSYSVQETEAF
-,TRBV7-9,TRBJ2-1,ASSNDGEQF
few,TRBV10-1,TRBJ1-5,ASSEKATDQPQH
-,TRBV6-5,TRBJ1-2,ASSYTTAEGYGYT
once,TRBV4-1,TRBJ1-5,ASSQGVTQPQH
-,TRBV2,TRBJ2-3,ASSPFSGRATDTQY
-,TRBV18,TRBJ2-5,ASSRDRGGETQY
-,TRBV19,TRBJ2-5,ASRSTSGRFQETQY
-,TRBV3-1/TRBV3-2,TRBJ2-5,ASNQDGGRAPTETQY
-,TRBV7-9,TRBJ1-2,ASSPSGGVYGYT
-,TRBV6-5,TRBJ2-1,ASRGLAARSEQF
few,TRBV3-1/TRBV3-2,TRBJ1-5,ASSRDRLQPQH
-,TRBV12-3/TRBV12-4,TRBJ2-4,ASSWGKNIQY
-,TRBV15,TRBJ1-2,ATRTGGARGYGYT
-,TRBV6-2/TRBV6-3,TRBJ1-3,ASSTPRTGTGNTIY
-,TRBV19,TRBJ2-5,ASSAGQGETQY
-,TRBV6-5,TRBJ2-1,ASRVPARDEQF
-,TRBV7-2,TRBJ2-1,ASSSPGGWDEQF
-,TRBV18,TRBJ1-2,ASSPETGGVYGYT
-,TRBV9,TRBJ2-3,ASSVPPSGGTDTQY
-,TRBV29-1,TRBJ1-2,SVSGQGAYT